This T cell receptor (beta chain) appears in the sequencing data of a study of cytomegalovirus exposure and HLA in healthy donors. A word on this clone: The antigen remains undetermined.

Study-wide results and caveats: Earlier analysis looked at TCR beta V segments, and most were productive about 90% or about 30% of the time. The study put some 150 TCR beta chains on its list as cytomegalovirus-associated. There was a cluster of highly shared sequence variants that was likely a sequencing artifact. Relative to the roughly 690-donor mean, N-insertions were reportedly fewer in an Asian-associated ancestry cluster in a later analysis.

V lost 2 bases and J lost 3, with 8 bases in between. The CDR3 consists of 13 residues. Germline assignment: CDR1 GTSNPN and CDR2 SVGIG (reference sequence). Primers for the PCR totalled 60 Vbeta and 13 Jbeta. The table came from immunoSEQ multiplex PCR; TCRdb's copy has only in-frame clones and leaves some out. The data contain fewer than 150,000 clones, around 82% of them singletons. The receptor was isolated from a man aged 45-65 years in good health and CMV-seronegative. The chain recombines TRBV30 with TRBJ2-1; D gene unclear. Material: PBMCs. This CDR3 reads CAWSLGFYNEQFF. The CDR3 DNA follows: TGTGCCTGGAGTCTAGGATTCTACAATGAGCAGTTCTTC.